This T cell receptor (beta chain) was found in a study of T cell responses to AZD1222 COVID-19 vaccine. About the research overall: Pooling of second doses given at about 4 or about 12 weeks was done.

This CDR3 region has 14 residues. Germline assignment: CDR1 SGDLS and CDR2 YYNGEE. The germline V and J ends were trimmed by 2 bases and 0 bases, with 6 bases remaining between them. The table came from immunoSEQ multiplex PCR; TCRdb's copy has only in-frame clones and leaves some out. Of over 100,000 clones in the sample, roughly 90% were seen once. As for this clone: The antigen is unknown.

Points from the study as a whole: Possibly, clonal diversity was underestimated; donors were largely white British and included more females. Baseline seropositivity characterized only a handful of AZD1222 recipients. Repertoire sampling was restricted to post-peak T cell response timepoints.

The clonotype was recovered from an adult in good health. V usage is TRBV9 and J usage is TRBJ1-3; D remains ambiguous. Source: peripheral blood, taken on day 0 of AZD1222 vaccination. DNA for the CDR3: TGTGCCAGCAGCGTTCACAGCTCTGGAAACACCATATATTTT. Translated: CASSVHSSGNTIYF.